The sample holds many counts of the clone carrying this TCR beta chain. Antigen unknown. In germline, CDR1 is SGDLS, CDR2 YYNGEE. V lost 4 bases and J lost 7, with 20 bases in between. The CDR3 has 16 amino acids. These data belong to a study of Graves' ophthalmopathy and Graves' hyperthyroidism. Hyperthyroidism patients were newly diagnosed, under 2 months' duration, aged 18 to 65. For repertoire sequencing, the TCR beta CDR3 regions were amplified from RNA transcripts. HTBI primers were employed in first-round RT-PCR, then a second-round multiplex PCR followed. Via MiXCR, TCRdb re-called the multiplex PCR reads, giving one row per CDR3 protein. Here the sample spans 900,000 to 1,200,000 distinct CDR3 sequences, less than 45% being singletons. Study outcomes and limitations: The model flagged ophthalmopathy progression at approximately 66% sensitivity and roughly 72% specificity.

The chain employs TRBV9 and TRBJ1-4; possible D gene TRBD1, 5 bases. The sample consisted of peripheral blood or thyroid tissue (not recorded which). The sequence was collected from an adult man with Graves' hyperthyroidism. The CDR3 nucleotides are TGTGCCAGCAGCACCGGTCTGGTCAGGGCGGGTGAAAAACTGTTTTTT. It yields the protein CASSTGLVRAGEKLFF.